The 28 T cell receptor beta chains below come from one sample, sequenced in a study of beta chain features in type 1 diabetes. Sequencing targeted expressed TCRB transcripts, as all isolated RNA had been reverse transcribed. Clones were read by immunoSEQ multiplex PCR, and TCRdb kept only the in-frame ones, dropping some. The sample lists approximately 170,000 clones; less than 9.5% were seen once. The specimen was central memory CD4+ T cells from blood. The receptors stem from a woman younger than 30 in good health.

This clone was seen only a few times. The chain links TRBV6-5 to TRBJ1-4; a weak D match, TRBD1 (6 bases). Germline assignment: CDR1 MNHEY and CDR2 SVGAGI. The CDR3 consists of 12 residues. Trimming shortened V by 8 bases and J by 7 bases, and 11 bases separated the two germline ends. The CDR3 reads CASGQSSEKLFF. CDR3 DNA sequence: TGTGCCAGCGGACAGAGCTCTGAAAAACTGTTTTTT.

The CDR3 is CASTRDYNEQFF. CDR3 DNA sequence: TGCGCCAGCACACGGGACTACAATGAGCAGTTCTTC. The chain links TRBV4-3 to TRBJ2-1, with TRBD2 as a possible D gene (5 bases). Trimming removed 7 bases from V and 3 bases from J, with 7 bases in between. The CDR3 loop spans 12 amino acids. Germline CDR1 is LGHNA and CDR2 is YSLEER.

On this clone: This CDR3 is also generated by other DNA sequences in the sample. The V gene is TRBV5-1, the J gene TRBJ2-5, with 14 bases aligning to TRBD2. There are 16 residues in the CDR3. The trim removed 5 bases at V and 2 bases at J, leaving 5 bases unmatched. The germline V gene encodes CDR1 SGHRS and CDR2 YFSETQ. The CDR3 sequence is CASSFGTSGGQETQYF. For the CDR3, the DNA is TGCGCCAGCAGTTTCGGGACTAGCGGGGGTCAAGAGACCCAGTACTTC.

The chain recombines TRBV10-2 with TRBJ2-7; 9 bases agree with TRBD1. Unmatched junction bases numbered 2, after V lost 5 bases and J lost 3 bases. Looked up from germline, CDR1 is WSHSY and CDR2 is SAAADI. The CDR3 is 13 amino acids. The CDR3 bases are TGCGCCAGCAGTAGACAGGGGGACTACGAGCAGTACTTC. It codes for CASSRQGDYEQYF.

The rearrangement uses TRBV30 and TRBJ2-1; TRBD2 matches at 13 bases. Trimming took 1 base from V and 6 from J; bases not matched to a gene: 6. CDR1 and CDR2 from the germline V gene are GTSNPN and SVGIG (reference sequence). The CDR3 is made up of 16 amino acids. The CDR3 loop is CAWSDRTSGSRNEQFF. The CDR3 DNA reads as TGTGCCTGGAGTGACCGGACTAGCGGGAGTCGCAATGAGCAGTTCTTC.

CDR3 coding DNA: TGTGCCAGCAGAGCAATCCAGGAGGGGAATTCACCCCTCCACTTT. Translating it yields CASRAIQEGNSPLHF. V gene TRBV2 combines with J gene TRBJ1-6, with a weak D call TRBD1 (5 bases). CDR3 length: 15 amino acids. Per germline, CDR1 SNHLY and CDR2 FYNNEI. V was trimmed by 6 bases and J by 7 bases, leaving 16 bases between them.

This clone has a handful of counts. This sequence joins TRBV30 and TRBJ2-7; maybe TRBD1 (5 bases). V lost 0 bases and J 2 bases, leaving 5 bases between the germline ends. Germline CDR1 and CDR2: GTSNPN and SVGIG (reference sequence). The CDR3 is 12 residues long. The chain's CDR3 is CAWSVGAYEQYF. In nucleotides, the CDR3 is TGTGCCTGGAGTGTAGGGGCCTACGAGCAGTACTTC.

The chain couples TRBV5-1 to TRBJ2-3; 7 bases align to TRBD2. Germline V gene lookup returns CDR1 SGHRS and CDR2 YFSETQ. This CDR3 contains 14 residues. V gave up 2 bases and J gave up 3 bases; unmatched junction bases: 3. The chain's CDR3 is CASSFGTMTDTQYF. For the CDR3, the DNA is TGCGCCAGCAGCTTTGGGACTATGACAGATACGCAGTATTTT.

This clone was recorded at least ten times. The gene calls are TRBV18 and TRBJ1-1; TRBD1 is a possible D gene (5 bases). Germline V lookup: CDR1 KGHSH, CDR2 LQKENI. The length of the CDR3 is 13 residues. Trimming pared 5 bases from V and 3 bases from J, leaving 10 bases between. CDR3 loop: CASSELQDTEAFF. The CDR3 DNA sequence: TGTGCCAGCTCAGAACTACAGGACACTGAAGCTTTCTTT.

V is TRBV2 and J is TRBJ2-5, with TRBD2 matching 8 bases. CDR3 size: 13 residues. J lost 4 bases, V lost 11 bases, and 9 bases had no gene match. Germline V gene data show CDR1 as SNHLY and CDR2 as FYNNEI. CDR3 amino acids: CACGRLEGETQYF. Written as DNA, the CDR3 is TGTGCCTGCGGGAGGTTAGAAGGAGAGACCCAGTACTTC.

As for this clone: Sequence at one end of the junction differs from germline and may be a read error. The CDR3 here is CASSPQGYGDTIYF. As DNA, the CDR3 is TGTGCCAGCTCACCTCAGGGGTATGGAGACACCATATATTTT. The rearrangement uses TRBV18 and TRBJ1-3; possibly TRBD1 for D (6 bases). Germline V gene data show CDR1 as KGHSH and CDR2 as LQKENI. This CDR3 comprises 14 residues. The full variable domain, its missing parts supplied by reference TRBV18 and TRBJ1-3, is NAGVMQNPRHLVRRRGQEARLRCSPMKGHSHVYWYRQLPEEGLKFMVYLQKENIIDESGMPKERFSAEFPKEGPSILRIQQVVRGDSAAYFCASSPQGYGDTIYFGEGSWLTVV.

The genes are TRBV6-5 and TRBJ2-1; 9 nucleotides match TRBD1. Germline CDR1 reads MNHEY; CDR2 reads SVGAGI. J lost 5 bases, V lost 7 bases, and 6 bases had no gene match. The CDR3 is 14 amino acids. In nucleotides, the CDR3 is TGTGCCAGCACCGGACAGGGGAGTAACAATGAGCAGTTCTTC. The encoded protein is CASTGQGSNNEQFF.

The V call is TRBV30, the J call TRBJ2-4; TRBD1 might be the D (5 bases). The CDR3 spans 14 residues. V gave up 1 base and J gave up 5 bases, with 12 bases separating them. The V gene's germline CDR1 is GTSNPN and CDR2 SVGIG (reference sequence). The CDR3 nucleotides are TGTGCCTGGAGTGGGGTAGGGGCCGAAAACATTCAGTACTTC. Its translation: CAWSGVGAENIQYF.

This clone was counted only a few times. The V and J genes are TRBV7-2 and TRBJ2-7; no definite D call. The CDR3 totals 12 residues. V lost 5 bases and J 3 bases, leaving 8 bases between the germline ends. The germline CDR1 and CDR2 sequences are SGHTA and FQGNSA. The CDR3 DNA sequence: TGTGCCAGCAGCCCTAGACTCTACGAGCAGTACTTC. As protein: CASSPRLYEQYF.

DNA of the CDR3: TGTGCCAGTAGTATGAGACAAGCCGCTAACTATGGCTACACCTTC. It encodes CASSMRQAANYGYTF. The chain combines TRBV19 with TRBJ1-2; D is ambiguous. This CDR3 has 15 residues. Germline loops: CDR1 LNHDA, CDR2 SQIVND (reference sequence). The V gene lost 3 bases and the J gene lost 0 bases, with 11 bases spanning the gap.

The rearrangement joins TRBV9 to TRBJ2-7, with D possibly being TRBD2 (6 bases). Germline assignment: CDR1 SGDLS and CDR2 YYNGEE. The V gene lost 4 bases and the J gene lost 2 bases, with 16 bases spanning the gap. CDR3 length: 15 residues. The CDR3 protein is CASSPHAAGAYEQYF. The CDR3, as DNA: TGTGCCAGCAGCCCCCACGCAGCGGGTGCCTACGAGCAGTACTTC. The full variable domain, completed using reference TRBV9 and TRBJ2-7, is DSGVTQTPKHLITATGQRVTLRCSPRSGDLSVYWYQQSLDQGLQFLIQYYNGEERAKGNILERFSAQQFPDLHSELNLSSLELGDSALYFCASSPHAAGAYEQYFGPGTRLTVT.

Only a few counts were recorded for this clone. DNA for the CDR3: TGTGCCAGCAGCCAAGAGACAGGGGGCAGGACTGAAGCTTTCTTT. Translating gives CASSQETGGRTEAFF. The V gene is TRBV4-2, the J gene TRBJ1-1; 10 bases are shared with TRBD1. The germline CDR1 and CDR2 sequences are LGHNA and YNFKEQ. V gave up 0 bases and J gave up 5 bases; unmatched junction bases: 3. CDR3 length: 15 residues.

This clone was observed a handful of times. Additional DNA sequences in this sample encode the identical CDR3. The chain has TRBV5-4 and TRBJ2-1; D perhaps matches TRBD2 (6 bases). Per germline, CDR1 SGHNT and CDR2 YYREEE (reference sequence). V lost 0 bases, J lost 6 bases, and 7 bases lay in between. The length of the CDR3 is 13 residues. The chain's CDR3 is CASSLVGGNEQFF. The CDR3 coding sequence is TGTGCCAGCAGCTTGGTCGGGGGCAATGAGCAGTTCTTC.

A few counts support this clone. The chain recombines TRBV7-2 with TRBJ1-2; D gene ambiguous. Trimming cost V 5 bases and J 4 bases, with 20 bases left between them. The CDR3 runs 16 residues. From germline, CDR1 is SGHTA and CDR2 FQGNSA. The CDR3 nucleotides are TGTGCCAGCAGCCATCCATCGAGAGCCATCGGCTATGGCTACACCTTC. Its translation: CASSHPSRAIGYGYTF.

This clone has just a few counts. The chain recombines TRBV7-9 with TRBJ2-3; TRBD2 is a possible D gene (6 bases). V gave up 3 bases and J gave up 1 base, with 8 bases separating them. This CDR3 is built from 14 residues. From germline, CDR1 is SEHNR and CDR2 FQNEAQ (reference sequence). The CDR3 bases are TGTGCCAGCAGCTTCGGGGGTGGCACAGATACGCAGTATTTT. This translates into CASSFGGGTDTQYF.

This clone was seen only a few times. CDR3 in amino acids: CASSLGPRGQFDGYTF. The DNA of the CDR3 is TGTGCCAGCAGCTTAGGACCCAGGGGGCAATTCGATGGCTACACCTTC. The chain has TRBV7-9 and TRBJ1-2; 8 bases are a match to TRBD1. CDR3 size: 16 residues. With V trimmed by 1 base and J by 6 bases, 10 bases remained unmatched. Per the germline V gene, CDR1 is SEHNR and CDR2 is FQNEAQ (reference sequence). Drawing the rest from reference TRBV7-9 and TRBJ1-2, the complete variable domain is DTGVSQNPRHKITKRGQNVTFRCDPISEHNRLYWYRQTLGQGPEFLTYFQNEAQLEKSRLLSDRFSAERPKGSFSTLEIQRTEQGDSAMYLCASSLGPRGQFDGYTFGSGTRLTVV.

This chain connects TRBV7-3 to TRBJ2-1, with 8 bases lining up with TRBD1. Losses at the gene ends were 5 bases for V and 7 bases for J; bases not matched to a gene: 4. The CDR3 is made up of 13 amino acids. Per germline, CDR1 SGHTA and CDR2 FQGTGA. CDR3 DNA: TGTGCCAGCAGCCAGGACAGGGCGAATGAGCAGTTCTTC. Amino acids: CASSQDRANEQFF.

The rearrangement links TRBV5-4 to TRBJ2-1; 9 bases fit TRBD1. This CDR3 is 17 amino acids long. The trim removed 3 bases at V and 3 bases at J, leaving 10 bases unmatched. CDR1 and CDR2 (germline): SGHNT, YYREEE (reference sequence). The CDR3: CASSSGQGIINYNEQFF. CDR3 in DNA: TGTGCCAGCAGCTCCGGACAGGGGATTATCAACTACAATGAGCAGTTCTTC. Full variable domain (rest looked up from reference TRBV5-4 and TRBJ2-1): ETGVTQSPTHLIKTRGQQVTLRCSSQSGHNTVSWYQQALGQGPQFIFQYYREEENGRGNFPPRFSGLQFPNYSSELNVNALELDDSALYLCASSSGQGIINYNEQFFGPGTRLTVL.

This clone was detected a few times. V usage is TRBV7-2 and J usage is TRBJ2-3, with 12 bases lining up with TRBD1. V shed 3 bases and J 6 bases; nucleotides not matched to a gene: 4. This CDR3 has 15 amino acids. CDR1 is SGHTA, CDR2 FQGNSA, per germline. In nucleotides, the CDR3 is TGTGCCAGCAGCTTCGGGACAGGGGGCGTGGATACGCAGTATTTT. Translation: CASSFGTGGVDTQYF.

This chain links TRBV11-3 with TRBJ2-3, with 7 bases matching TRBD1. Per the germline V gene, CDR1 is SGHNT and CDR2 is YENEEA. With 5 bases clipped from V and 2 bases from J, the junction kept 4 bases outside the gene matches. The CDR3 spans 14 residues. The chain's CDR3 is CASSPGQSTDTQYF. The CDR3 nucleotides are TGTGCCAGCAGCCCGGGACAGTCCACAGATACGCAGTATTTT.

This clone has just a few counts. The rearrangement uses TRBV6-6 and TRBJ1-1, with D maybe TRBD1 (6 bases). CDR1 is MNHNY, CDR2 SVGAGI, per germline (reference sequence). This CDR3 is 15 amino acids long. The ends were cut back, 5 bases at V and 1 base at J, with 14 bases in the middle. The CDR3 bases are TGTGCCAGCAGTAGGGGCCCGGACAGGAACACTGAAGCTTTCTTT. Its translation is CASSRGPDRNTEAFF.

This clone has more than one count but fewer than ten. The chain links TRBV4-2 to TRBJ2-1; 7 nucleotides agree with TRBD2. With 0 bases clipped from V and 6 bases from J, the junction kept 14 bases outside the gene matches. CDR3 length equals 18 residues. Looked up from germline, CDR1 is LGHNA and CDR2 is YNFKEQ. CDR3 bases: TGTGCCAGCAGCCAAGATGGATACACTAGCGATCGCTTCAATGAGCAGTTCTTC. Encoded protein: CASSQDGYTSDRFNEQFF.

CDR3 amino acids: CASSQDTVTGELFF. In nucleotides, the CDR3 is TGTGCCAGCTCACAGGACACGGTCACCGGGGAGCTGTTTTTT. The genes are TRBV18 and TRBJ2-2; TRBD1 might be the D (5 bases). The CDR3 runs to 14 residues. Germline loops: CDR1 KGHSH, CDR2 LQKENI. Trimming cost V 4 bases and J 4 bases, with 10 bases left between them.